The 18 T cell receptor beta chains given below trace back to one sample, sequenced in a study of T cells after posttransplantation cyclophosphamide. Generated by immunoSEQ multiplex PCR, the TCRdb table keeps only in-frame clones and is missing some. The data show tens of thousands of clones, with none appearing a single time. The sequencing sample was made of PBMCs. The receptor source for this set is a woman between 45 and 65 years old in good health and a related stem cell transplant donor.

This clone was observed at least ten times. At one of its ends the junction is not consistent with the germline gene, which may arise from a read error. The chain employs TRBV7-3 and TRBJ2-3; TRBD1 agrees at 7 bases. This CDR3 spans 17 amino acids. CDR1 is SGHTA and CDR2 is FQGTGA in the germline V gene. CDR3: CASSVTYRGGSTDTQYF. The CDR3 DNA is TGTGCCAGCAGCGTAACTTACAGGGGTGGAAGCACAGATACGCAGTATTTT.

This clone was seen at least ten times. The V and J genes are TRBV6-2 or TRBV6-3 and TRBJ1-3; TRBD1 matches 9 bases. The CDR3 runs 17 residues. From germline, CDR1 is MNHEY and CDR2 SVGEGT. The junction had 6 bases not matched to a gene; V was cut back by 0 bases and J by 3 bases. The CDR3 DNA sequence: TGTGCCAGCAGTTACTCACAGGGGGCGTCGGATGGAAACACCATATATTTT. As protein: CASSYSQGASDGNTIYF.

CDR3 protein: CASSAGQGYSNQPQHF. In nucleotides, the CDR3 is TGTGCCAGCAGCGCCGGACAGGGATATAGCAATCAGCCCCAGCATTTT. The V call is TRBV9, the J call TRBJ1-5, with 8 bases fitting TRBD1. Germline values: CDR1 SGDLS, CDR2 YYNGEE. Trimming removed 3 bases from V and 0 bases from J; junction bases left unmatched: 5. The CDR3 is made up of 16 amino acids.

This clone was counted many times. The chain uses TRBV6-6 and TRBJ1-1, with TRBD1 matching 7 bases. Germline values: CDR1 MNHNY, CDR2 SVGAGI (reference sequence). The CDR3 totals 16 residues. Trimming took 2 bases from V and 2 from J; bases not matched to a gene: 8. The DNA of the CDR3 is TGTGCCAGCAGTTACCTATCGGACAGGACTAACACTGAAGCTTTCTTT. Amino acid sequence: CASSYLSDRTNTEAFF.

This clone has ten or more counts. The chain has TRBV6-2 or TRBV6-3 and TRBJ2-7; 8 bases align to TRBD2. Germline CDR1 reads MNHEY; CDR2 reads SVGEGT. Unmatched junction bases numbered 21, after V lost 7 bases and J lost 1 base. The CDR3 contains 19 residues. This CDR3 reads CASKVYFRSSAGESYEQYF. The CDR3 nucleotides read TGTGCCAGCAAGGTTTATTTCCGATCTTCAGCGGGAGAGTCCTACGAGCAGTACTTC.

At least ten counts were recorded for this clone. The rearrangement uses TRBV5-1 and TRBJ2-6; tentatively, D is TRBD1 (5 bases). V lost 4 bases, J lost 0 bases, and 20 bases lay in between. Per germline, CDR1 SGHRS and CDR2 YFSETQ. The CDR3 contains 19 residues. Here the CDR3 DNA reads TGCGCCAGCAGCCTGGGCCCAGGGCCTTACGACTCTGGGGCCAACGTCCTGACTTTC. It is translated as CASSLGPGPYDSGANVLTF.

This clone came up many times. The rearrangement uses TRBV5-1 and TRBJ2-1; 8 bases line up with TRBD2. V was pared by 4 bases and J by 4 bases, with 7 bases of the junction left unmatched. The CDR3 loop spans 15 amino acids. In germline, CDR1 is SGHRS, CDR2 YFSETQ. The CDR3 protein is CASSRPSGGYNEQFF. The CDR3 DNA follows: TGCGCCAGCAGCCGCCCCAGCGGGGGATACAATGAGCAGTTCTTC.

This clone was counted many times. The chain is built from TRBV19 and TRBJ2-2, with D possibly being TRBD1 (6 bases). CDR1 and CDR2 (germline): LNHDA, SQIVND (reference sequence). With 3 bases removed from V and 1 base from J, the gap between germline ends came to 12 bases. There are 16 residues in the CDR3. CDR3 amino acids: CASSIPWDKNTGELFF. The CDR3 region has the DNA TGTGCCAGTAGTATCCCGTGGGACAAGAACACCGGGGAGCTGTTTTTT.

The J gene is TRBJ1-1, the V gene TRBV30, with 8 bases aligning to TRBD1. The trim removed 7 bases at V and 4 bases at J, leaving 8 bases unmatched. The CDR3 covers 13 residues. The V gene's germline CDR1 is GTSNPN and CDR2 SVGIG (reference sequence). Here the CDR3 DNA reads TGTGCCTTAAGACAGGGGCCTGCCACTGAAGCTTTCTTT. Residues: CALRQGPATEAFF.

There are a few counts of this clone. The rearrangement joins TRBV9 to TRBJ2-2; TRBD1 aligns across 7 bases. The CDR3 extends over 17 amino acids. Germline V CDR1 and CDR2: SGDLS, YYNGEE. V trimming: 1 base; J trimming: 0 bases; junction bases outside the gene matches: 6. Written as DNA, the CDR3 is TGTGCCAGCAGCGTACGAGGGACAGAAGCGAACACCGGGGAGCTGTTTTTT. It yields the protein CASSVRGTEANTGELFF.

This clone was observed many times. The rearrangement uses TRBV7-9 and TRBJ1-2; D might be TRBD1 (6 bases). The CDR3 loop spans 14 amino acids. V lost 5 bases, J lost 4 bases, and 14 bases lay in between. Germline V lookup: CDR1 SEHNR, CDR2 FQNEAQ (reference sequence). CDR3 nucleotides: TGTGCCAGCAGCCCCCGGGACACCCTCTATGGCTACACCTTC. Amino acids: CASSPRDTLYGYTF. The full variable domain, completed using reference TRBV7-9 and TRBJ1-2, is DTGVSQNPRHKITKRGQNVTFRCDPISEHNRLYWYRQTLGQGPEFLTYFQNEAQLEKSRLLSDRFSAERPKGSFSTLEIQRTEQGDSAMYLCASSPRDTLYGYTFGSGTRLTVV.

This clone was seen more than once but under ten times. The chain recombines TRBV7-3 with TRBJ2-2; perhaps TRBD2 as D (6 bases). The CDR3 length is 15 residues. V gave up 1 base and J gave up 7 bases, with 13 bases separating them. Germline CDR1 SGHTA, CDR2 FQGTGA. CDR3 in DNA: TGTGCCAGCAGCTTAATCTCCGGGGGTATCGGGGAGCTGTTTTTT. This translates into CASSLISGGIGELFF.

This clone was counted ten times or more. The CDR3 here is CASSRQSLYEQYF. CDR3 DNA sequence: TGTGCCAGCAGCCGTCAATCACTCTACGAGCAGTACTTC. The chain recombines TRBV6-2 or TRBV6-3 with TRBJ2-7; D unclear. The CDR3 has 13 amino acids. The germline CDR1 and CDR2 sequences are MNHEY and SVGEGT. The V and J ends lost 6 bases and 3 bases respectively, with 12 bases between them.

In its sample, this clone was seen many times. The V call is TRBV7-9, the J call TRBJ1-1; 8 bases line up with TRBD1. The V gene's germline CDR1 is SEHNR and CDR2 FQNEAQ (reference sequence). The CDR3 is made up of 14 amino acids. V lost 3 bases to trimming and J lost 5 bases; unmatched junction nucleotides: 5. DNA for the CDR3: TGTGCCAGCAGCTTCGACAGGGGAGGTACTGAAGCTTTCTTT. The encoded protein is CASSFDRGGTEAFF.

Ten or more counts support this clone. The chain carries TRBV7-9 and TRBJ2-1; 8 bases map to TRBD2. The trim removed 4 bases at V and 8 bases at J, leaving 10 bases unmatched. The CDR3 has 15 amino acids. Germline V gene sequence: CDR1 SEHNR, CDR2 FQNEAQ (reference sequence). The CDR3 spells CASSSSGGSQYEQFF. The CDR3 nucleotides are TGTGCCAGCAGCTCCAGCGGGGGTTCACAATATGAGCAGTTCTTC.

This clone was recorded many times. The V gene is TRBV6-1, the J gene TRBJ1-4; TRBD1 is a possible D gene (6 bases). The CDR3 has 15 amino acids. The V and J ends lost 3 bases and 4 bases respectively, with 12 bases between them. The germline V gene has CDR1 MNHNS and CDR2 SASEGT. CDR3 bases: TGTGCCAGCAGTGACAGGGGCGGAAGTAATGAAAAACTGTTTTTT. Translation gives CASSDRGGSNEKLFF.

This clone was picked up many times. The CDR3 DNA reads as TGTGCCAGCAGCCCCATCCCCGGACAGGGAGTTGGGACCCAGTACTTC. Translating it yields CASSPIPGQGVGTQYF. J is TRBJ2-5 and V is TRBV7-2; 8 bases align to TRBD1. The CDR3 totals 16 residues. The V segment lost 5 bases and the J segment 7 bases; nucleotides outside the gene matches: 15. CDR1 SGHTA and CDR2 FQGNSA come from the germline V gene.

This clone has at least ten counts. The chain uses TRBV19 and TRBJ2-1; TRBD1 aligns across 9 bases. V lost 9 bases to trimming and J lost 12 bases; unmatched junction nucleotides: 15. The CDR3 is 14 residues long. Germline V gene sequence: CDR1 LNHDA, CDR2 SQIVND (reference sequence). The CDR3 sequence: CASNRDRDSRAQFF. The CDR3, as DNA: TGTGCCAGCAACCGGGACAGGGATAGTAGGGCGCAGTTCTTC.